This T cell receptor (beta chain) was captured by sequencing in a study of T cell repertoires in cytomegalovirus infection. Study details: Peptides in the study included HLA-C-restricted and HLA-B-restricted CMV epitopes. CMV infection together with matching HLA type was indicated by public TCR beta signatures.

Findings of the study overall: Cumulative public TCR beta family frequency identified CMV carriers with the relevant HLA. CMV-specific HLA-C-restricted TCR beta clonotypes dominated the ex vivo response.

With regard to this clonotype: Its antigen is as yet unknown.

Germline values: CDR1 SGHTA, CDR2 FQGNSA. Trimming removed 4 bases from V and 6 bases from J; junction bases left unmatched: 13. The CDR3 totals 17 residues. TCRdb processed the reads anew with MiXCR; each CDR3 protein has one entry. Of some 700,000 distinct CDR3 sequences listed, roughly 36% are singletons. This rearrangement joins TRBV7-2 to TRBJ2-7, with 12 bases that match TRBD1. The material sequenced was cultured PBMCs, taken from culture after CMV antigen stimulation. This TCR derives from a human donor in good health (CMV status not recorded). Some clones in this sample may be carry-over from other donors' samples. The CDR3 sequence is CASSYSFTGTGGFEQYF. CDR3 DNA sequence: TGTGCCAGCAGCTACAGCTTTACCGGGACAGGGGGCTTCGAGCAGTACTTC. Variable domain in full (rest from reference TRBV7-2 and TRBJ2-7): GAGVSQSPSNKVTEKGKDVELRCDPISGHTALYWYRQSLGQGLEFLIYFQGNSAPDKSGLPSDRFSAERTGGSVSTLTIQRTQQEDSAVYLCASSYSFTGTGGFEQYFGPGTRLTVT.